The next 14 T cell receptor beta chains were all read from a single sample in a study of blood T cell repertoires in COVID-19. Some clones are missing from TCRdb's copy, which holds only in-frame ones; the method was immunoSEQ multiplex PCR. The data show under 150,000 clones, approximately 79% seen once. Sequencing used peripheral blood. All receptors come from a man aged 60-69 years with acute or convalescent COVID-19.

This CDR3 reads CASSSGTGGGVQTQYF. DNA for the CDR3: TGCGCCAGCAGCTCGGGGACAGGGGGAGGGGTTCAGACCCAGTACTTC. This chain connects TRBV5-1 to TRBJ2-5, with 11 bases matching TRBD1. The CDR3 covers 16 residues. With 3 bases clipped from V and 6 bases from J, the junction kept 10 bases outside the gene matches. Germline V gene lookup returns CDR1 SGHRS and CDR2 YFSETQ.

V and J are TRBV5-1 and TRBJ2-5; possible D gene TRBD2, 5 bases. Germline CDR1 is SGHRS and CDR2 is YFSETQ. V lost 0 bases and J 1 base, leaving 13 bases between the germline ends. There are 16 residues in the CDR3. CDR3 loop: CASSLVPTGLQETQYF. The CDR3 nucleotides are TGCGCCAGCAGCTTGGTACCTACTGGACTCCAAGAGACCCAGTACTTC.

This chain joins TRBV7-9 and TRBJ2-3; possible D gene TRBD2, 5 bases. The CDR3 spans 16 residues. The germline V gene has CDR1 SEHNR and CDR2 FQNEAQ (reference sequence). Trimming took 5 bases from V and 2 from J, leaving 17 bases between them. The CDR3 sequence is CASSRAGRAVTDTQYF. CDR3 DNA sequence: TGTGCCAGCAGCCGTGCCGGGCGGGCGGTCACAGATACGCAGTATTTT.

The chain joins TRBV3-1 (or the pseudogene TRBV3-2) to TRBJ2-1; 10 positions match TRBD2. J lost 4 bases, V lost 1 base, and 10 bases had no gene match. CDR3 length: 18 amino acids. From germline, CDR1 is LGHDT and CDR2 YNNKEL (reference sequence). CDR3 sequence (DNA): TGTGCCAGCAGCCAAGTGACCGGGAGCGGGAGGGCATACAATGAGCAGTTCTTC. This codes for CASSQVTGSGRAYNEQFF.

This clone was counted a few times. The chain joins TRBV28 to TRBJ1-5, with D perhaps TRBD1 (6 bases). Germline CDR1 MDHEN, CDR2 SYDVKM. Trimming removed 5 bases from V and 1 base from J, with 27 bases in between. The CDR3 consists of 20 residues. Written as DNA, the CDR3 is TGTGCCAGCAGTAGTCGGGGCGTACAGGGAGTATTTGGAAGCAATCAGCCCCAGCATTTT. Translation gives CASSSRGVQGVFGSNQPQHF. The complete variable domain, with remaining parts taken from reference TRBV28 and TRBJ1-5, reads DVKVTQSSRYLVKRTGEKVFLECVQDMDHENMFWYRQDPGLGLRLIYFSYDVKMKEKGDIPEGYSVSREKKERFSLILESASTNQTSMYLCASSSRGVQGVFGSNQPQHFGDGTRLSIL.

The V call is TRBV12-3 or TRBV12-4, the J call TRBJ2-1; D is possibly TRBD2 (5 bases). CDR3 length equals 13 residues. V lost 5 bases and J lost 9, with 14 bases in between. In DNA, the CDR3 is TGTGCCAGCAGTATCGGGGTGGGGTCTGAGCAGTTCTTC. This sequence encodes CASSIGVGSEQFF.

The chain joins TRBV11-2 to TRBJ2-5; tentatively, D is TRBD2 (6 bases). Trimming stripped 3 bases from V and 3 bases from J, with 8 bases between. The CDR3 is made up of 13 amino acids. Germline V lookup: CDR1 SGHAT, CDR2 FQNNGV. CDR3 nucleotide sequence: TGTGCCAGCAGCTTTATAGCGGAAGAGACCCAGTACTTC. Residues: CASSFIAEETQYF.

This clone has a handful of counts. CDR3 nucleotides: TGTGCCAGCAGCCAAGCCAGGGGTCAGCCCCAGCATTTT. It is translated as CASSQARGQPQHF. The rearrangement uses TRBV3-1 (or the pseudogene TRBV3-2) and TRBJ1-5, with D perhaps matching TRBD1 (6 bases). The V gene's germline CDR1 is LGHDT and CDR2 YNNKEL (reference sequence). The CDR3 has 13 amino acids. Trimming removed 1 base at V and 6 bases at J, with 7 bases between.

The chain couples TRBV20-1 to TRBJ2-1; D call uncertain. This CDR3 comprises 10 residues. Germline CDR1 DFQATT, CDR2 SNEGSKA (reference sequence). Trimming removed 3 bases at V and 8 bases at J, with 5 bases between. The CDR3: CSARVDEQFF. For the CDR3, the DNA is TGCAGTGCTAGGGTAGATGAGCAGTTCTTC.

The V call is TRBV2, the J call TRBJ2-7; TRBD1 aligns across 7 bases. V trimming: 9 bases; J trimming: 4 bases; junction bases outside the gene matches: 3. Germline-derived CDR1 and CDR2 are SNHLY and FYNNEI. This CDR3 is 11 amino acids long. CDR3 protein: CASSQGYEQYF. The DNA of the CDR3 is TGTGCCAGTTCACAGGGGTACGAGCAGTACTTC.

V is TRBV2 and J is TRBJ2-2, with 13 bases lining up with TRBD2. The germline CDR1 and CDR2 sequences are SNHLY and FYNNEI. Unmatched junction bases numbered 7, after V lost 8 bases and J lost 7 bases. The length of the CDR3 is 15 residues. DNA of the CDR3: TGTGCCAGCGGACGGACTAGCGGGAGTGGCGGGGAGCTGTTTTTT. Encoded protein: CASGRTSGSGGELFF.

Worth noting for this clone: A read error may account for a junction end that differs from germline. The V gene is TRBV7-7, the J gene TRBJ2-1, with a tentative D call TRBD2 (6 bases). This CDR3 has 15 amino acids. Germline assignment: CDR1 SSHAT and CDR2 FNYEAQ (reference sequence). CDR3 sequence reads: CASSLGSGPYNEQFF. The CDR3 coding sequence is TGTGCTAGCAGCTTAGGTAGCGGACCGTACAATGAGCAGTTCTTC. Variable domain in full (rest from reference TRBV7-7 and TRBJ2-1): GAGVSQSPRYKVTKRGQDVTLRCDPISSHATLYWYQQALGQGPEFLTYFNYEAQPDKSGLPSDRFSAERPEGSISTLTIQRTEQRDSAMYRCASSLGSGPYNEQFFGPGTRLTVL.

Regarding this clone: Additional DNA sequences in this sample encode the identical CDR3. The genes are TRBV5-1 and TRBJ2-7, with 9 positions matching TRBD1. This CDR3 spans 13 amino acids. Germline V gene sequence: CDR1 SGHRS, CDR2 YFSETQ. V was clipped by 7 bases and J by 1 base; unmatched bases: 3. The CDR3 loop reads CASSGTGSYEQYF. The CDR3 DNA sequence: TGCGCCAGCTCCGGGACAGGGTCCTACGAGCAGTACTTC.

J is TRBJ2-7 and V is TRBV3-1 (or the pseudogene TRBV3-2), with D possibly TRBD2 on 5 matching bases. V shed 2 bases and J shed 2 bases, with 22 bases lying between them. Germline V gene lookup returns CDR1 LGHDT and CDR2 YNNKEL (reference sequence). The CDR3 contains 18 residues. The CDR3 loop reads CASSQLKLVVPGAYEQYF. The CDR3 DNA reads TGTGCCAGCAGCCAACTCAAATTGGTGGTCCCCGGGGCCTACGAGCAGTACTTC.